These 29 T cell receptor beta chains were sequenced from one sample in a study of T cells in localized non-small cell lung cancer. Clones were sequenced by immunoSEQ multiplex PCR, and TCRdb holds only the in-frame ones, with some missing. The sample gives about 41,000 clones, about 88% of which show up once; 7.1% is in the top ten. Sequenced material: peripheral blood, taken before any cancer treatment. Source of these receptors: a woman aged 18-49 years with stage III lung adenocarcinoma.

The rearrangement joins TRBV5-4 to TRBJ1-1; the D gene is possibly TRBD1 (5 bases). This CDR3 is 14 amino acids long. Between the trimmed V and J ends, which lost 4 bases and 8 bases, there was a span of 18 bases. CDR1 is SGHNT and CDR2 is YYREEE in the germline V gene (reference sequence). The CDR3 sequence is CASSTPQGGYEAFF. Written as DNA, the CDR3 is TGTGCCAGCAGCACTCCTCAGGGAGGGTACGAAGCTTTCTTT.

This sequence joins TRBV5-1 and TRBJ2-5; TRBD2 matches 16 bases. The CDR3 has 17 residues. V shed 1 base, J shed 6 bases, and the junction held 6 bases outside the gene matches. CDR1 is SGHRS and CDR2 is YFSETQ in the germline V gene. The CDR3 is CASSLTGTSGGAKTQYF. DNA for the CDR3: TGCGCCAGCAGCTTGACGGGGACTAGCGGGGGGGCAAAGACCCAGTACTTC.

The count of this clone is one. V and J are TRBV18 and TRBJ2-1, with 7 positions matching TRBD2. CDR3 length: 12 amino acids. Trimming removed 3 bases from V and 16 bases from J; junction bases left unmatched: 9. In germline, CDR1 is KGHSH, CDR2 LQKENI. The CDR3 coding sequence is TGTGCCAGCTCACCGGGCACTAGCGAGGTTTTCTTC. Translated: CASSPGTSEVFF.

The chain links TRBV6-1 to TRBJ2-2, with D maybe TRBD1 (6 bases). Germline CDR1 MNHNS, CDR2 SASEGT. The CDR3 consists of 13 residues. V gave up 11 bases and J gave up 6 bases, with 16 bases separating them. CDR3 in amino acids: CAGQGRFPGELFF. The CDR3 DNA is TGTGCCGGGCAGGGGCGATTCCCCGGGGAGCTGTTTTTT.

J is TRBJ2-7 and V is TRBV12-5, with a possible D match to TRBD1 (5 bases). The CDR3 length is 12 residues. V was pared by 6 bases and J by 2 bases, with 8 bases between. Germline CDR1 is LGHNT and CDR2 is FRNRAP. In DNA form, the CDR3 reads TGTGCTAGTGGGGACATGACCTACGAGCAGTACTTC. Protein product: CASGDMTYEQYF. The whole variable domain, remainder taken from reference TRBV12-5 and TRBJ2-7, is DARVTQTPRHKVTEMGQEVTMRCQPILGHNTVFWYRQTMMQGLELLAYFRNRAPLDDSGMPKDRFSAEMPDATLATLKIQPSEPRDSAVYFCASGDMTYEQYFGPGTRLTVT.

This clone was detected only once. This chain links TRBV7-3 with TRBJ2-1; 7 nucleotides line up with TRBD2. CDR1 is SGHTA, CDR2 FQGTGA, per germline. The CDR3 runs to 15 residues. The trim removed 5 bases at V and 6 bases at J, leaving 10 bases unmatched. The CDR3 spells CASSLGLGAPNEQFF. The CDR3 nucleotides are TGTGCCAGCAGCCTAGGACTAGGGGCCCCCAATGAGCAGTTCTTC.

The rearrangement uses TRBV11-1 and TRBJ1-4, with D perhaps TRBD1 (5 bases). Between the trimmed V and J ends, which lost 4 bases and 8 bases, there was a span of 11 bases. CDR1 and CDR2 (germline): SGHAT, FQDESV (reference sequence). CDR3 length: 13 residues. DNA for the CDR3: TGTGCCAGCAGCTCTGATAGGGACGAAAAACTGTTTTTT. Amino acids: CASSSDRDEKLFF.

The V and J genes are TRBV5-1 and TRBJ1-4; D is possibly TRBD1 (5 bases). With 4 bases removed from V and 5 bases from J, the gap between germline ends came to 15 bases. CDR1 is SGHRS, CDR2 YFSETQ, per germline. The CDR3 is 15 residues long. The CDR3 region has the DNA TGCGCCAGCAGCCTCGGGACGGGAACAAATGAAAAACTGTTTTTT. Translated: CASSLGTGTNEKLFF.

The chain recombines TRBV29-1 with TRBJ1-1; D may be TRBD1 (6 bases). The CDR3 consists of 11 residues. Germline CDR1 is SQVTM and CDR2 is ANQGSEA. Deletions cut 8 bases from V and 8 bases from J, with 15 bases between. CDR3 in amino acids: CSLGVGAEAFF. The DNA of the CDR3 is TGCAGCCTCGGCGTGGGGGCGGAAGCTTTCTTT.

V usage is TRBV25-1 and J usage is TRBJ1-1; D is ambiguous. V gave up 1 base and J gave up 3 bases, with 9 bases separating them. CDR1 and CDR2 (germline): MGHDK, SYGVNS. The CDR3 has 14 amino acids. The CDR3, as DNA: TGTGCCAGCAGTGAATCTGGCAGACACACTGAAGCTTTCTTT. Its protein product is CASSESGRHTEAFF.

The genes are TRBV5-4 and TRBJ1-2, with TRBD1 identical over 8 bases. CDR1 is SGHNT, CDR2 YYREEE, per germline (reference sequence). The CDR3 length is 18 residues. The J segment lost 0 bases and the V segment lost 4 bases, leaving 14 bases of the junction unmatched. The CDR3 region is CASSREFRQGNPNYGYTF. The DNA of the CDR3 is TGTGCCAGCAGCCGTGAATTTAGACAGGGGAACCCTAACTATGGCTACACCTTC.

DNA of the CDR3: TGTGCCAGCAGTGAGGCCTGGGGAAACACCATATATTTT. Protein sequence: CASSEAWGNTIYF. This chain connects TRBV2 to TRBJ1-3; D gene ambiguous. CDR1 SNHLY and CDR2 FYNNEI come from the germline V gene. The CDR3 has 13 amino acids. The germline V and J ends were trimmed by 3 bases and 4 bases, with 7 bases remaining between them.

The chain recombines TRBV6-6 with TRBJ1-1, with a weak D call TRBD1 (5 bases). The CDR3 extends over 16 amino acids. V was clipped by 2 bases and J by 1 base, with 14 bases between them. The germline CDR1 and CDR2 sequences are MNHNY and SVGAGI (reference sequence). The CDR3 DNA follows: TGTGCCAGCAGTTACGATATTGGGGACTCGAACACTGAAGCTTTCTTT. Translated: CASSYDIGDSNTEAFF.

As concerns this clone: One end of the junction varies from germline; a read error may be responsible. The genes are TRBV6-5 and TRBJ1-2, with unresolved D. The germline V gene encodes CDR1 MNHEY and CDR2 SVGAGI. This CDR3 region has 15 residues. The CDR3 sequence: CASTRGRQTTYRYTF. In nucleotides, the CDR3 is TGTGCCAGCACCCGAGGACGCCAAACCACCTATCGCTACACCTTC.

This clone was seen a few times. The chain recombines TRBV6-5 with TRBJ1-1, with a tentative D call TRBD1 (5 bases). Trimming stripped 4 bases from V and 9 bases from J, with 18 bases between. The CDR3 sequence is 14 residues long. Germline CDR1 and CDR2: MNHEY and SVGAGI. CDR3 coding DNA: TGTGCCAGCAGTTTGGAGTGGGACGGCCGAAAAGCTTTCTTT. This codes for CASSLEWDGRKAFF.

This sequence joins TRBV7-2 and TRBJ2-1, with 7 positions matching TRBD2. CDR3 length equals 12 residues. V lost 6 bases to trimming and J lost 14 bases; unmatched junction nucleotides: 10. The germline V gene has CDR1 SGHTA and CDR2 FQGNSA. CDR3 region: CASSSRGEVEFF. Here the CDR3 DNA reads TGTGCCAGCAGTAGCCGGGGGGAGGTTGAGTTCTTC.

The genes are TRBV30 and TRBJ2-2; TRBD2 matches at 9 bases. Looked up from germline, CDR1 is GTSNPN and CDR2 is SVGIG (reference sequence). Germline trimming cut 4 bases from V and 5 bases from J; bases unmatched to any gene: 14. The CDR3 has 17 residues. DNA of the CDR3: TGTGCCTGGAATCGTTTCCGCGGGGGGGCGCGGACCGGGGAGCTGTTTTTT. Its translation is CAWNRFRGGARTGELFF.

The J gene is TRBJ2-1, the V gene TRBV1; TRBD1 was called by the table and not checked on the DNA. TRBV1 is termed a pseudogene. The CDR3 is made up of 17 amino acids. CDR3 residues: CTSSSEQGQGTHNEQFF. The CDR3 DNA reads as TGCACCAGCAGCTCGGAACAGGGACAGGGAACCCACAATGAGCAGTTCTTC.

This clone was observed a few times. This chain links TRBV30 with TRBJ1-5, with unresolved D. V gave up 1 base and J gave up 2 bases, with 6 bases separating them. CDR3 length equals 13 residues. CDR1 GTSNPN and CDR2 SVGIG come from the germline V gene (reference sequence). As DNA, the CDR3 is TGTGCCTGGAGTGCAGACGGCAATCAGCCCCAGCATTTT. The encoded protein is CAWSADGNQPQHF.

CDR3 DNA: TGTGCCAGCAGCCCTACCCGGGGTCGGACAGATACGCAGTATTTT. Protein product: CASSPTRGRTDTQYF. V gene TRBV14 combines with J gene TRBJ2-3; a possible D gene is TRBD2 (5 bases). Germline V lookup: CDR1 SGHDN, CDR2 FVKESK. CDR3 length: 15 amino acids. Trimming shortened V by 4 bases and J by 3 bases, and 14 bases separated the two germline ends. The entire variable domain, with the rest obtained from reference TRBV14 and TRBJ2-3, is as follows: EAGVTQFPSHSVIEKGQTVTLRCDPISGHDNLYWYRRVMGKEIKFLLHFVKESKQDESGMPNNRFLAERTGGTYSTLKVQPAELEDSGVYFCASSPTRGRTDTQYFGPGTRLTVL.

J is TRBJ2-3 and V is TRBV29-1; tentatively, D is TRBD1 (7 bases). The CDR3 sequence is 14 residues long. The V and J ends lost 5 bases and 4 bases respectively, with 16 bases between them. Germline CDR1 is SQVTM and CDR2 is ANQGSEA. The CDR3 is CSVRQGGIADTQYF. The CDR3 coding sequence is TGCAGCGTTCGGCAGGGGGGTATCGCAGATACGCAGTATTTT.

To note about this clone: A junction boundary mismatches the germline segment, possibly from a read error. The V call is TRBV5-1, the J call TRBJ2-5; D unresolved. Germline V gives CDR1 SGHRS, CDR2 YFSETQ. The CDR3 extends over 14 amino acids. CDR3 sequence (DNA): TGCGCCAGCAGCTTGAGAACAGCTCCTGAGATCCAGTACTTC. This codes for CASSLRTAPEIQYF.

The chain links TRBV19 to TRBJ1-5, with 9 bases matching TRBD1. Trimming took 7 bases from V and 2 from J; bases not matched to a gene: 6. The CDR3 sequence is 15 residues long. Germline loops: CDR1 LNHDA, CDR2 SQIVND (reference sequence). The CDR3 reads CASMGQGLGNQPQHF. The CDR3 coding sequence is TGTGCCAGTATGGGACAGGGACTCGGCAATCAGCCCCAGCATTTT.

This clone was counted between two and nine times. CDR3 sequence: CASSLAGFGYTF. Here the CDR3 DNA reads TGTGCCAGCAGCTTAGCCGGGTTCGGCTACACCTTC. The chain couples TRBV7-9 to TRBJ1-2; D uncertain. V lost 0 bases and J lost 8, with 7 bases in between. Germline CDR1 reads SEHNR; CDR2 reads FQNEAQ (reference sequence). The CDR3 has 12 residues. The variable domain in full, completed from reference TRBV7-9 and TRBJ1-2, reads DTGVSQNPRHKITKRGQNVTFRCDPISEHNRLYWYRQTLGQGPEFLTYFQNEAQLEKSRLLSDRFSAERPKGSFSTLEIQRTEQGDSAMYLCASSLAGFGYTFGSGTRLTVV.

This chain links TRBV6-1 with TRBJ2-3; D call uncertain. Germline lookup yields CDR1 MNHNS and CDR2 SASEGT. Trimming left V 8 bases short and J 3 bases short, with 9 bases between. This CDR3 comprises 12 residues. The CDR3 nucleotides are TGTGCCAGCCGAGGAGCAACAGATACGCAGTATTTT. This codes for CASRGATDTQYF.

In its sample, this clone is medium-sized. This chain links TRBV12-1 with TRBJ2-7; TRBD1 is the table's D call and was not checked against the DNA. TRBV12-1 is flagged as a pseudogene. The CDR3 is 11 amino acids. This chain's CDR3 is CASSDDRKQYF. CDR3 nucleotides: TGTGCCAGCAGCGACGACAGAAAGCAGTACTTC.

This clone was seen only a few times. The chain carries TRBV5-6 and TRBJ2-5; perhaps TRBD1 as D (6 bases). Trimming removed 0 bases from V and 0 bases from J, with 9 bases in between. Germline lookup yields CDR1 SGHDT and CDR2 YYEEEE. This CDR3 comprises 15 residues. CDR3 in amino acids: CASSLVDSYQETQYF. The CDR3 bases are TGTGCCAGCAGCTTGGTGGACAGCTACCAAGAGACCCAGTACTTC.

For this clone: The sample has other DNA sequences that encode this CDR3 too. The chain recombines TRBV9 with TRBJ1-3, with a weak D call TRBD1 (5 bases). The CDR3 consists of 13 residues. Germline assignment: CDR1 SGDLS and CDR2 YYNGEE. Trimming pared 0 bases from V and 4 bases from J, leaving 5 bases between. The CDR3 sequence: CASSVEGGNTIYF. The CDR3, as DNA: TGTGCCAGCAGCGTAGAGGGGGGAAACACCATATATTTT.

This chain connects TRBV2 to TRBJ2-2; TRBD2 agrees at 7 bases. The CDR3 consists of 14 residues. With V trimmed by 6 bases and J by 7 bases, 8 bases remained unmatched. CDR1 SNHLY and CDR2 FYNNEI come from the germline V gene. The CDR3 loop reads CASSLAGGDGELFF. CDR3 DNA: TGTGCCAGCAGCCTAGCTGGGGGGGACGGGGAGCTGTTTTTT.